The 25 T cell receptor beta chains in this list originate from one sample, sequenced in a study of metastatic and nonmetastatic thyroid tumors (dated by TCRdb to 2018 to 2020). No patient had received any treatment before thyroid surgery. Library generation was performed with PCR. Sequenced on an Illumina HiSeq 4000. The raw public data were reprocessed by TCRdb itself: fastp quality trimming at Q25, MiXCR clonotype calling, in-frame beta chains only. A total of approximately 41,000 clones appear in this sample, around 28% of them only once. The ten largest clonotypes hold over 8% of the sample. Sequences were obtained from blood. These receptors all stem from a male donor with papillary thyroid cancer or a benign thyroid nodule (not recorded which). Some clones in this sample may be carry-over from other donors' samples.

Many counts were recorded for this clone. CDR3 in amino acids: CASSQSGLAGLETQYF. The CDR3 DNA follows: TGTGCCAGCAGCCAAAGTGGCCTAGCGGGGTTAGAGACCCAGTACTTC. The chain employs TRBV3-1 and TRBJ2-5; TRBD2 aligns across 9 bases. Trimming at V came to 2 bases and at J to 4 bases, leaving 8 bases not matched to a gene. Germline V gene lookup returns CDR1 LGHDT and CDR2 YNNKEL (reference sequence). This CDR3 has 16 residues.

The chain links TRBV6-5 to TRBJ2-6; D call uncertain. Germline-derived CDR1 and CDR2 are MNHEY and SVGAGI. Trimming pared 4 bases from V and 0 bases from J, leaving 10 bases between. There are 16 residues in the CDR3. The CDR3 protein is CASSFRATSGANVLTF. The CDR3 DNA is TGTGCCAGCAGTTTCCGTGCTACCTCTGGGGCCAACGTCCTGACTTTC.

The rearrangement uses TRBV6-2 or TRBV6-3 and TRBJ1-5; a weak D match, TRBD1 (6 bases). CDR1 and CDR2 from the germline V gene are MNHEY and SVGEGT. V was trimmed by 6 bases and J by 3 bases, leaving 30 bases between them. The CDR3 runs to 20 residues. In DNA, the CDR3 is TGTGCCAGCAGAGTTGGGGGCGGGTTCGGTACGGGGGCCCTCAATCAGCCCCAGCATTTT. It codes for CASRVGGGFGTGALNQPQHF.

This clone occurred a few times. Other DNA sequences within the sample encode an identical CDR3. The chain carries TRBV6-1 and TRBJ2-7; the D is unclear. The CDR3 loop spans 14 amino acids. V lost 7 bases and J lost 0, with 13 bases in between. Germline CDR1 reads MNHNS; CDR2 reads SASEGT. CDR3 region: CASKTGPLSYEQYF. The CDR3 region has the DNA TGTGCCAGCAAAACCGGGCCGCTCTCCTACGAGCAGTACTTC.

About this clone: The CDR3 does not close with the conserved phenylalanine or tryptophan, likely indicating a read error. The DNA is omitted, as the CDR3 cannot be located on it reliably, and the CDR3 follows TCRdb's listing. The chain has TRBV14 and TRBJ1-6. The CDR3 totals 13 residues, both ends included. CDR1 is SGHDN and CDR2 is FVKESK in the germline V gene. CDR3 amino acids: CASSQVGNSPLQV.

About this clone itself: A single base separates this from a much larger clone, so it may be a read error. The V call is TRBV9, the J call TRBJ1-3; D remains unclear. The CDR3 consists of 15 residues. V was trimmed by 4 bases and J by 0 bases, leaving 11 bases between them. Looked up from germline, CDR1 is SGDLS and CDR2 is YYNGEE. The CDR3 protein is CASSSEADSGNTIYF. DNA for the CDR3: TGTGCCAGCAGCTCGGAGGCAGACTCTGGAAACACCATATATTTT.

Many counts were recorded for this clone. Other DNA sequences in the same sample also yield this CDR3. This sequence joins TRBV18 and TRBJ2-1; the D gene is possibly TRBD2 (5 bases). V shed 5 bases and J shed 7 bases, with 15 bases lying between them. Germline CDR1 is KGHSH and CDR2 is LQKENI. The CDR3 has 14 amino acids. This chain's CDR3 is CASSLAILGNEQFF. The CDR3 nucleotides are TGTGCCAGCTCATTAGCGATCCTGGGGAATGAGCAGTTCTTC.

This chain connects TRBV12-3 or TRBV12-4 to TRBJ2-7; tentative D call: TRBD2 (6 bases). The V gene lost 4 bases and the J gene lost 2 bases, with 6 bases spanning the gap. CDR3 length equals 12 residues. This chain's CDR3 is CASSWGAYEQYF. For the CDR3, the DNA is TGTGCCAGCAGTTGGGGGGCCTACGAGCAGTACTTC.

V and J are TRBV18 and TRBJ2-7; tentatively, D is TRBD1 (6 bases). The germline V gene has CDR1 KGHSH and CDR2 LQKENI. This CDR3 has 14 amino acids. Deletions cut 2 bases from V and 3 bases from J, with 11 bases between. As DNA, the CDR3 is TGTGCCAGCTCACCAATGGAAGGGGGCTACGAGCAGTACTTC. Translated: CASSPMEGGYEQYF.

This chain joins TRBV11-2 and TRBJ1-4; tentative D call: TRBD1 (5 bases). Trimming stripped 1 base from V and 1 base from J, with 7 bases between. Germline CDR1 reads SGHAT; CDR2 reads FQNNGV. This CDR3 region has 15 residues. Here the CDR3 DNA reads TGTGCCAGCAGCTTAGTGAGGGGAACTAATGAAAAACTGTTTTTT. Translating gives CASSLVRGTNEKLFF. Full variable domain (rest looked up from reference TRBV11-2 and TRBJ1-4): EAGVAQSPRYKIIEKRQSVAFWCNPISGHATLYWYQQILGQGPKLLIQFQNNGVVDDSQLPKDRFSAERLKGVDSTLKIQPAKLEDSAVYLCASSLVRGTNEKLFFGSGTQLSVL.

The genes are TRBV7-2 and TRBJ2-1; 7 bases line up with TRBD1. V lost 6 bases and J lost 16; bases outside the gene matches: 12. The CDR3 loop spans 12 amino acids. Per germline, CDR1 SGHTA and CDR2 FQGNSA. The DNA of the CDR3 is TGTGCCAGCAGGGACTCGACAGGGATTGATTTCTTC. Protein: CASRDSTGIDFF.

At least ten counts were recorded for this clone. The V gene is TRBV20-1, the J gene TRBJ2-5; D possibly uses TRBD1 or TRBD2 (5 bases each). The CDR3 covers 13 residues. Germline V gives CDR1 DFQATT, CDR2 SNEGSKA (reference sequence). With 6 bases removed from V and 1 base from J, the gap between germline ends came to 12 bases. As DNA, the CDR3 is TGCAGTGCCCATGGTGGGGGCCAAGAGACCCAGTACTTC. It translates to CSAHGGGQETQYF.

To note about this clone: A much bigger clone sits one base away, suggesting this may be a read error. The chain recombines TRBV7-9 with TRBJ2-1; D is unresolved. The V gene's germline CDR1 is SEHNR and CDR2 FQNEAQ (reference sequence). This CDR3 region has 13 residues. Trimming stripped 5 bases from V and 11 bases from J, with 16 bases between. Here the CDR3 reads CASSPQPPGQQFF. The CDR3 DNA sequence: TGTGCCAGCAGCCCCCAGCCCCCTGGTCAGCAGTTCTTC.

This clone turned up a few times. This chain uses TRBV18 with TRBJ2-7; the match to TRBD2 covers 12 bases. CDR3 length equals 15 residues. V lost 3 bases and J lost 4; bases outside the gene matches: 4. Germline V lookup: CDR1 KGHSH, CDR2 LQKENI. CDR3 sequence (DNA): TGTGCCAGCTCACCGACTAGCGGGAGTGGGTACGAGCAGTACTTC. Translation gives CASSPTSGSGYEQYF.

This clone is classed as medium-sized. J is TRBJ1-2 and V is TRBV6-1; no firm D call. The CDR3 is 14 amino acids. V lost 5 bases, J lost 4 bases, and 14 bases lay in between. Germline V gene data show CDR1 as MNHNS and CDR2 as SASEGT. In DNA form, the CDR3 reads TGTGCCAGCAGTTTGCGGTCTATCGGCTATGGCTACACCTTC. Encoded protein: CASSLRSIGYGYTF.

This sequence joins TRBV2 and TRBJ2-7; D might be TRBD1 (6 bases). Looked up from germline, CDR1 is SNHLY and CDR2 is FYNNEI. The V end lost 6 bases, the J end lost 3 bases, and 9 bases lay between the germline ends. There are 12 residues in the CDR3. CDR3 DNA sequence: TGTGCCAGCAGGGACAGCCGCTACGAGCAGTACTTC. Translating it yields CASRDSRYEQYF.

Ten or more counts support this clone. The CDR3 nucleotides read TGTGCCAGCGGGGGGGTCTACGAGCAGTACTTC. It specifies CASGGVYEQYF. The chain carries TRBV7-9 and TRBJ2-7; TRBD2 aligns across 7 bases. This CDR3 is built from 11 residues. Per the germline V gene, CDR1 is SEHNR and CDR2 is FQNEAQ (reference sequence). With 8 bases clipped from V and 3 bases from J, the junction kept 1 base outside the gene matches.

In its sample, this clone was seen many times. The chain couples TRBV5-4 to TRBJ1-4; TRBD1 aligns across 8 bases. This CDR3 spans 14 amino acids. With V trimmed by 4 bases and J by 8 bases, 7 bases remained unmatched. Germline loops: CDR1 SGHNT, CDR2 YYREEE (reference sequence). CDR3 nucleotides: TGTGCCAGCAGCCCGGGGACAGGAGGGGAAAAACTGTTTTTT. This gives the protein CASSPGTGGEKLFF.

This clone is medium-sized (0.01 to 0.1%) by share. The chain uses TRBV28 and TRBJ1-6; D ambiguous. The germline V gene encodes CDR1 MDHEN and CDR2 SYDVKM. Trimming took off 6 bases at V and 9 bases at J, with 15 bases between the two ends. The CDR3 covers 14 residues. This CDR3 reads CASSPRIERSPLHF. The CDR3 DNA is TGTGCCAGCAGCCCCAGGATCGAGCGTTCACCCCTCCACTTT.

About this clone itself: One end of the junction is discordant with germline, which a read error may explain. The chain recombines TRBV9 with TRBJ2-3; 7 bases map to TRBD1. Germline V gene lookup returns CDR1 SGDLS and CDR2 YYNGEE. The CDR3 spans 15 residues. The CDR3 loop reads CTSSVGTVSTHTQYF. Here the CDR3 DNA reads TGTACCAGCAGCGTCGGGACAGTCAGCACACATACGCAGTATTTT.

The chain has TRBV9 and TRBJ2-3; D is possibly TRBD2 (6 bases). Trimming pared 0 bases from V and 4 bases from J, leaving 18 bases between. The germline gives CDR1 SGDLS, CDR2 YYNGEE. The CDR3 consists of 17 residues. The CDR3 nucleotides read TGTGCCAGCAGCGTAGAGGTAGCGGTTGGGCCCTCAGATACGCAGTATTTT. Translated, it gives CASSVEVAVGPSDTQYF.

The rearrangement uses TRBV5-4 and TRBJ2-5; 8 nucleotides align to TRBD1. This CDR3 comprises 15 residues. Germline V gives CDR1 SGHNT, CDR2 YYREEE (reference sequence). V trimming: 4 bases; J trimming: 4 bases; junction bases outside the gene matches: 9. In DNA form, the CDR3 reads TGTGCCAGCAGCCCAAACAGGGGGTTAGGAGAGACCCAGTACTTC. Its translation: CASSPNRGLGETQYF. Based on the CDR3 plus reference TRBV5-4 and TRBJ2-5, the full variable domain is ETGVTQSPTHLIKTRGQQVTLRCSSQSGHNTVSWYQQALGQGPQFIFQYYREEENGRGNFPPRFSGLQFPNYSSELNVNALELDDSALYLCASSPNRGLGETQYFGPGTRLLVL.

This chain connects TRBV11-1 to TRBJ2-2, with D hard to call. The V gene lost 4 bases and the J gene lost 7 bases, with 7 bases spanning the gap. CDR1 is SGHAT, CDR2 FQDESV, per germline (reference sequence). The CDR3 totals 12 residues. The CDR3 nucleotides read TGTGCCAGCAGCTGGGATTTCGGGGAGCTGTTTTTT. Translated: CASSWDFGELFF.

This clone came up many times. The chain joins TRBV4-2 to TRBJ1-4; unclear D gene. Germline V lookup: CDR1 LGHNA, CDR2 YNFKEQ. The CDR3 has 15 amino acids. V was shortened by 0 bases and J by 2 bases, with 7 bases between the two germline ends. In DNA, the CDR3 is TGTGCCAGCAGCCAAGATCGGCAGACTAATGAAAAACTGTTTTTT. Its translation: CASSQDRQTNEKLFF.

Remarks on this clone: One junction end does not reproduce the germline sequence, and a read error may be involved. This chain joins TRBV6-1 and TRBJ1-2; tentative D call: TRBD1 (6 bases). The CDR3 runs to 13 residues. The germline gives CDR1 MNHNS, CDR2 SASEGT. CDR3 protein: CVSSRYRVNGYTF. CDR3 DNA: TGTGTCAGCAGCCGTTACAGGGTAAATGGCTACACCTTC.